The text below deals with one T cell receptor beta chain. The target antigen is unknown. Primers for the PCR totalled 60 Vbeta and 13 Jbeta. TCRdb's table, derived via immunoSEQ multiplex PCR, lists solely in-frame clones and lacks some. The repertoire holds about 160,000 clones, with 80% to 90% as singletons. This specimen belongs to a study of cytomegalovirus exposure and HLA in healthy donors. Broader study findings: In a later analysis, productive TCRs from donors in an Asian-associated ancestry cluster reportedly carried fewer N-insertions than the cohort mean.

The source material was PBMCs. The clonotype comes from a woman in her thirties in good health and CMV-seropositive.

Here the CDR3 reads CASSLSPGADQPQHF. Written as DNA, the CDR3 is TGCGCCAGCAGCTTATCACCAGGGGCCGATCAGCCCCAGCATTTT. The J gene is TRBJ1-5, the V gene TRBV5-1; perhaps TRBD1 as D (6 bases). Germline V gene sequence: CDR1 SGHRS, CDR2 YFSETQ. V shed 2 bases and J shed 5 bases, with 14 bases lying between them. There are 15 residues in the CDR3.